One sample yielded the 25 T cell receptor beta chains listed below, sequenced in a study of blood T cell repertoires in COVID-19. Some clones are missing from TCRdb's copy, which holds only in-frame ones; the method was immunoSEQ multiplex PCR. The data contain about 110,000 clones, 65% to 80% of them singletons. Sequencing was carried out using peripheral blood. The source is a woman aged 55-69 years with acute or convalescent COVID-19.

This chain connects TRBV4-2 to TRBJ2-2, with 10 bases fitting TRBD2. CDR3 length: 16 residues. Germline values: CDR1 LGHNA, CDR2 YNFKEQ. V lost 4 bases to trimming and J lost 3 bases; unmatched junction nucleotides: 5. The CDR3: CASSRLAGAYTGELFF. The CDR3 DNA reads TGTGCCAGCAGCCGGCTAGCGGGGGCTTACACCGGGGAGCTGTTTTTT.

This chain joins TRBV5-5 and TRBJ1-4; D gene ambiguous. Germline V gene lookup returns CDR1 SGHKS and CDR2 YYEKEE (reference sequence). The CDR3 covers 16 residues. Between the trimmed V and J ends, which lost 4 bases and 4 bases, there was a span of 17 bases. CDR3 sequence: CASSPVTQAFNEKLFF. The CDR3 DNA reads TGTGCCAGCAGCCCGGTGACCCAGGCGTTTAATGAAAAACTGTTTTTT.

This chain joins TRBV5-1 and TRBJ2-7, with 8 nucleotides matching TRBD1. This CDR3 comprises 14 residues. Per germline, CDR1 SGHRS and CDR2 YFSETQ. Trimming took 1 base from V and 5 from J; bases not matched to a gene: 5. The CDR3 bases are TGCGCCAGCAGCTTGCAGGGGGCTGGGGACGAGCAGTACTTC. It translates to CASSLQGAGDEQYF.

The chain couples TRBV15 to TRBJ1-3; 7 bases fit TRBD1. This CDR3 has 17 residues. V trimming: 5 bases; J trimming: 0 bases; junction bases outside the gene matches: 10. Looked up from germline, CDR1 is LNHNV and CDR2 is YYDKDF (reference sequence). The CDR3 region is CATSDRTGPSSGNTIYF. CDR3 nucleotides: TGTGCCACCAGCGACCGGACAGGCCCGAGCTCTGGAAACACCATATATTTT.

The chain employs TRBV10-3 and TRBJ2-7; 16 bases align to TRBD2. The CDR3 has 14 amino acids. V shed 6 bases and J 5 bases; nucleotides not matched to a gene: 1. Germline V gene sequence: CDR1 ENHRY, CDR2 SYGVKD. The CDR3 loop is CAIRGLAGGHEQYF. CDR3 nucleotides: TGTGCCATCAGGGGACTAGCGGGGGGGCACGAGCAGTACTTC.

CDR3 DNA sequence: TGCGCCAGCGGGGACCGGGACACCCTAAGCGGCTATGGCTACACCTTC. It specifies CASGDRDTLSGYGYTF. This chain links TRBV5-1 with TRBJ1-2, with D possibly TRBD1 on 6 matching bases. The V gene lost 7 bases and the J gene lost 4 bases, with 23 bases spanning the gap. From germline, CDR1 is SGHRS and CDR2 YFSETQ. The CDR3 contains 16 residues.

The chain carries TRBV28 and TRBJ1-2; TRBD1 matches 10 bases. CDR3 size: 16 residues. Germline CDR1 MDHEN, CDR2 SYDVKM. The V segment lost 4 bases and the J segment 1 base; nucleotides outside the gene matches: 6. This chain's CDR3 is CASSSTGGHFNYGYTF. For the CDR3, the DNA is TGTGCCAGCAGTTCGACAGGGGGCCACTTTAACTATGGCTACACCTTC.

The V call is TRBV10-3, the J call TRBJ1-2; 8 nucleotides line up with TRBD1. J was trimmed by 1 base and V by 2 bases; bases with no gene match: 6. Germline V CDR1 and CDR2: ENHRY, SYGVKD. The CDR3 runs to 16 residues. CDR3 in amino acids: CAISEDRGMGNYGYTF. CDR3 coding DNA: TGTGCCATCAGTGAGGACAGGGGTATGGGTAACTATGGCTACACCTTC.

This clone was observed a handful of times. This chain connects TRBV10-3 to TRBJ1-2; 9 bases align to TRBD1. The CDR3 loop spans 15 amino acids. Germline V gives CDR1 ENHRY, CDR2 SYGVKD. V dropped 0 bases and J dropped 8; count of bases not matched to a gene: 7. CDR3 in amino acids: CAISESWGQGIGYTF. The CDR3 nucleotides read TGTGCCATCAGTGAGTCTTGGGGACAGGGCATCGGCTACACCTTC.

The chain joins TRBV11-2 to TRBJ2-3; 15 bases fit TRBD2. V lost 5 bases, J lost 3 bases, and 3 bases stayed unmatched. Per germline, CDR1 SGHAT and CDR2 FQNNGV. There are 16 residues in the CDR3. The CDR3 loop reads CASSPGTSGRTDTQYF. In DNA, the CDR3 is TGTGCCAGCAGCCCGGGGACTAGCGGGAGGACAGATACGCAGTATTTT.

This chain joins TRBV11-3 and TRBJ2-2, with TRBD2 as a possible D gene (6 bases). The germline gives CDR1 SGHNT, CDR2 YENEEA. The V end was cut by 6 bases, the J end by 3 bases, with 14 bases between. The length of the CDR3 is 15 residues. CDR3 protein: CASSGGSGDTGELFF. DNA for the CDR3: TGTGCCAGCAGTGGGGGGAGTGGCGACACCGGGGAGCTGTTTTTT.

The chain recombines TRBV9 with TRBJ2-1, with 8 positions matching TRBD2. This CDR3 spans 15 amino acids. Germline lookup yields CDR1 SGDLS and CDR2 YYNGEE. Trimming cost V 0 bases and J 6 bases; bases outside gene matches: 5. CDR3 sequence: CASSVASGGSNEQFF. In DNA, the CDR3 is TGTGCCAGCAGCGTAGCCAGCGGGGGCAGCAATGAGCAGTTCTTC. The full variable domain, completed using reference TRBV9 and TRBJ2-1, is DSGVTQTPKHLITATGQRVTLRCSPRSGDLSVYWYQQSLDQGLQFLIQYYNGEERAKGNILERFSAQQFPDLHSELNLSSLELGDSALYFCASSVASGGSNEQFFGPGTRLTVL.

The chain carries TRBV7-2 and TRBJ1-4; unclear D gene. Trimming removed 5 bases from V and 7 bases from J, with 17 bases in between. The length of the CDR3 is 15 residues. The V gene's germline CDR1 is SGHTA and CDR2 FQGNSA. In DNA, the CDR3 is TGTGCCAGCAGCCCAAAAGCGTTTTTGAGTGAAAAACTGTTTTTT. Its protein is CASSPKAFLSEKLFF.

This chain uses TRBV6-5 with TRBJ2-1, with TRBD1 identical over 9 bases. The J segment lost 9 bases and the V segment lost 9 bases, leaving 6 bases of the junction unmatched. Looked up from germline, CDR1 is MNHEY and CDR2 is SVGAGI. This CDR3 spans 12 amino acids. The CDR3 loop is CASGNRGREQFF. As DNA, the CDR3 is TGTGCCAGTGGGAACAGGGGGCGTGAGCAGTTCTTC.

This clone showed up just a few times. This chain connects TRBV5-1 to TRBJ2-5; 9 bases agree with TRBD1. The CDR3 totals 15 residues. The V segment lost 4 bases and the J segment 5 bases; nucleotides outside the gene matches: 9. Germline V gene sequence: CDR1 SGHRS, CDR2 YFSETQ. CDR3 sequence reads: CASSLQGQGGETQYF. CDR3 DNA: TGCGCCAGCAGCCTCCAGGGACAGGGTGGGGAGACCCAGTACTTC.

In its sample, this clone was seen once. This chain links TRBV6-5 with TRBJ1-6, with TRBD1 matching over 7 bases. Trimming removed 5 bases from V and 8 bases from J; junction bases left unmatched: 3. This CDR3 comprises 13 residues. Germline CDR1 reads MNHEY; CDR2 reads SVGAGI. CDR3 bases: TGTGCCAGCAGTCTAACAGGGGATTCACCCCTCCACTTT. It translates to CASSLTGDSPLHF.

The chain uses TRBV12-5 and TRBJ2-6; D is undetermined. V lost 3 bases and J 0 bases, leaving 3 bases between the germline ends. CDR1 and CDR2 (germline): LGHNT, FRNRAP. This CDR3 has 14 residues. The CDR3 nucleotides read TGTGCTAGTGGTTTTCACTCTGGGGCCAACGTCCTGACTTTC. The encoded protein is CASGFHSGANVLTF.

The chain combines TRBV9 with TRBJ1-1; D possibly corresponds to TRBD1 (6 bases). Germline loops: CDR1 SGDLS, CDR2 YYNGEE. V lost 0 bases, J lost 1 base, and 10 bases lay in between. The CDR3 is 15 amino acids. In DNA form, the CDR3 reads TGTGCCAGCAGCGTAGGCCCAGGGGCGAACACTGAAGCTTTCTTT. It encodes CASSVGPGANTEAFF.

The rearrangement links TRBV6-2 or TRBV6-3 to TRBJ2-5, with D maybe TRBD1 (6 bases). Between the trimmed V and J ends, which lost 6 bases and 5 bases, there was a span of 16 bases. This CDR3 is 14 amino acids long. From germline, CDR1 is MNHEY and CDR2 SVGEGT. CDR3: CASSTDSQGETQYF. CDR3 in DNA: TGTGCCAGCAGCACCGACAGTCAGGGGGAGACCCAGTACTTC.

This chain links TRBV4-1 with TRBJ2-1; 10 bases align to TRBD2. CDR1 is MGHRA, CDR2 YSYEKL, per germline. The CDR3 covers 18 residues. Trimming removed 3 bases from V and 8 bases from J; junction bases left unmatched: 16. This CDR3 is CASSQRFAAGGQIDEQFF. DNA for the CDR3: TGCGCCAGCAGCCAGCGGTTTGCAGCGGGGGGGCAGATCGATGAGCAGTTCTTC.

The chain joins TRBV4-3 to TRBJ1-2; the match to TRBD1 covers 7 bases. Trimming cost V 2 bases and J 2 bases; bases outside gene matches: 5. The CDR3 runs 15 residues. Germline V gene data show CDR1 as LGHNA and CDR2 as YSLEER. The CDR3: CASSQSGQANYGYTF. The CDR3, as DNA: TGCGCCAGCAGCCAATCCGGACAGGCAAACTATGGCTACACCTTC.

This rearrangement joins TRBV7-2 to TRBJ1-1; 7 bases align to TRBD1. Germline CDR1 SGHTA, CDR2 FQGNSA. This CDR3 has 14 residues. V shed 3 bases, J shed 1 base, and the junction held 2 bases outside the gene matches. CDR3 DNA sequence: TGTGCCAGCAGCTTGACAGGGTCGAACACTGAAGCTTTCTTT. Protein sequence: CASSLTGSNTEAFF.

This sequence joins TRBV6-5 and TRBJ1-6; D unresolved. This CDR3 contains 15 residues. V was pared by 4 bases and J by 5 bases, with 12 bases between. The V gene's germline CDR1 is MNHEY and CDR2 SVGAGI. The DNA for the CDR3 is TGTGCCAGCAGTTTAACAGAACCTGATAATTCACCCCTCCACTTT. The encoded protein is CASSLTEPDNSPLHF.

In nucleotides, the CDR3 is TGCGCCAGCAGCACCGACAGGGCAAGCACTGAAGCTTTCTTT. Amino acids: CASSTDRASTEAFF. V usage is TRBV5-1 and J usage is TRBJ1-1, with 7 bases aligning to TRBD1. With 4 bases clipped from V and 4 bases from J, the junction kept 7 bases outside the gene matches. CDR1 is SGHRS and CDR2 is YFSETQ in the germline V gene. The CDR3 contains 14 residues.

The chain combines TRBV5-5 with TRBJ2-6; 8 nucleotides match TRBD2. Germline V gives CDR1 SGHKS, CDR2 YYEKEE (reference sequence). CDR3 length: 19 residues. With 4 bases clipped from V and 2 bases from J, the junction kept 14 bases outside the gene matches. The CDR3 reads CASSAGRAGGLPGANVLTF. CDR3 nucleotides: TGTGCCAGCAGCGCCGGTCGCGCGGGGGGCCTACCTGGGGCCAACGTCCTGACTTTC.